The clone carrying this T cell receptor beta chain was counted a few times. Antigen: not known. This entry belongs to a study of cytomegalovirus exposure and HLA in healthy donors. Study-level results: In vitro assays verified that a few CMV-associated chains recognized CMV antigens specifically. Later work showed greater clonal expansion in HLA-associated TCR beta chains than in equally common others. An analysis was carried out later, and it reportedly showed fewer N-insertions in an Asian-associated ancestry cluster than the approximately 700-donor mean. Later on, an analysis showed TCR association rates differing by HLA locus, with DRB1 the most and HLA-C the fewest.

The J segment lost 8 bases and the V segment lost 5 bases, leaving 8 bases of the junction unmatched. The CDR3 loop spans 14 amino acids. Germline loops: CDR1 LNHDA, CDR2 SQIVND (reference sequence). PCR involved 60 Vbeta and 13 Jbeta primers. Using immunoSEQ multiplex PCR, the repertoire was profiled, and TCRdb retains in-frame clones only, with some absent. The data hold 81,000 or so clones, with around 80% observed a single time. The sample was PBMCs. The TCR sequence derives from a man between 50 and 59 years old in good health and CMV-seropositive. J is TRBJ1-2 and V is TRBV19; 10 bases line up with TRBD1. CDR3 nucleotides: TGTGCCAGTAGTTCCTACGACAGGGGGCTAGGCTACACCTTC. Residues: CASSSYDRGLGYTF.